Listed below are T cell receptor beta chains from one sample, sequenced in a study of T cells in Graves' hyperthyroidism and ophthalmopathy. A single record per CDR3 protein comes from TCRdb applying MiXCR to the multiplex PCR reads. The sample includes about 250,000 distinct CDR3 sequences, over 20% of them seen just once. Sequenced: blood. These receptor sequences come from a woman aged 40 to 49 with Graves' ophthalmopathy. CDR3s include the opening cysteine and the closing phenylalanine or tryptophan. Clone size, where shown, is once, few, many, or a class for clones that have expanded.

size	J	V	CDR3
many	TRBJ2-7	TRBV9	CASSVGLAGDGAYEQYF
many	TRBJ1-5	TRBV6-1	CASSDGSPYSNQPQHF
NA	TRBJ2-5	TRBV6-2/TRBV6-3	CASSYLGLAGQETQYF
many	TRBJ1-5	TRBV28	CASSLPSQSNSPQHF
once	TRBJ1-3	TRBV28	CASTRQGISGNTIYF
NA	TRBJ2-7	TRBV25-1	CASSEPGTEIVQYF
NA	TRBJ1-5	TRBV2	CASSEFWRGNQPQHF
many	TRBJ1-1	TRBV19	CASSRDRLNTEAFF
NA	TRBJ1-5	TRBV6-2/TRBV6-3	CASSYARALNQPQHF
many	TRBJ1-5	TRBV6-5	CASSYQGQSPQHF
many	TRBJ1-1	TRBV11-1	CASSFDRGPLGTEAFF
many	TRBJ2-7	TRBV28	CASSINEQYF
NA	TRBJ2-7	TRBV12-3/TRBV12-4	CASSPSSGRYEQYF
many	TRBJ1-2	TRBV5-1	CASSPTGLDYGYTF
many	TRBJ1-5	TRBV20-1	CSADTGYSNQPQHF
many	TRBJ2-3	TRBV6-1	CASSAYRESTDTQYF
NA	TRBJ2-7	TRBV9	CASSVGVSTYEQYF
many	TRBJ2-5	TRBV4-1	CASSQVGQGATQYF
many	TRBJ2-7	TRBV28	CASRWTGEGEQYF
many	TRBJ2-5	TRBV28	CASSRQTQGQETQYF
many	TRBJ2-7	TRBV20-1	CSARGNRHAYEQYF
few	TRBJ1-1	TRBV3-1	CVSSQTGQSSNTEAFF
many	TRBJ2-5	TRBV7-8	CASSLDRVRGAETQYF
many	TRBJ2-3	TRBV12-3/TRBV12-4	CASLAGITDTQYF
many	TRBJ2-5	TRBV30	CAWSVGDLQETQYF
NA	TRBJ1-2	TRBV6-1	CASSGSVLANYGYTF
NA	TRBJ1-6	TRBV9	CASSVGAAGGSYNSPLHF
NA	TRBJ2-6	TRBV24-1	CAASDGTGGSGANVLTF
NA	TRBJ2-5	TRBV28	CASSPPAGEGETQYF
many	TRBJ1-2	TRBV12-3/TRBV12-4	CASSPLTGLGGYTF
many	TRBJ1-2	TRBV19	CADGGTGDNYGYTF
many	TRBJ2-7	TRBV27	CASSRTVGVNEQYF
many	TRBJ2-5	TRBV4-2	CASSQGTSGKGVETQYF
many	TRBJ1-1	TRBV28	CASSRLQGEAFF
many	TRBJ2-5	TRBV2	CASSSTGVQETQYF
few	TRBJ2-7	TRBV19	CASSTQGLAGANEQYF